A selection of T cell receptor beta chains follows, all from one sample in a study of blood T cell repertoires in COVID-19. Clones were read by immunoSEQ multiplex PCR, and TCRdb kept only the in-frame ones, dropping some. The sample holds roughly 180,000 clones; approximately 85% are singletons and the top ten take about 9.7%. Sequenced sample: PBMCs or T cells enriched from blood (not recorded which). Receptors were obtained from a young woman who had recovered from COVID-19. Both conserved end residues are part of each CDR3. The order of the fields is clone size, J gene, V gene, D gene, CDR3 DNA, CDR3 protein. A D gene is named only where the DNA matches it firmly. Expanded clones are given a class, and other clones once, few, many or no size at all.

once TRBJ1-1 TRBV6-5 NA TGTGCCAGCAGTCAGCCACAATCTAGCACTGAAGCTTTCTTT CASSQPQSSTEAFF
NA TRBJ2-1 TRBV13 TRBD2 TGTGCCAGCAGCTTACTCTTCGTAGGCGGGAGTAGGAGGAGTGAGCAGTTCTTC CASSLLFVGGSRRSEQFF
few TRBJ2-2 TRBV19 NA TGTGCCAGTACCGACAACAGGGAAACCGGGGAGCTGTTTTTT CASTDNRETGELFF
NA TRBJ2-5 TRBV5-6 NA TGTGCCAGCAGCTTGGTTCCGTCAAGGGGCGAGACCCAGTACTTC CASSLVPSRGETQYF
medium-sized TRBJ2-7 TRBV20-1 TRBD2 TGCAGTGCTAGTAAGCCCAGGGTAGGGACTAGCGGGAGGGCCAGCCACGAGCAGTACTTC CSASKPRVGTSGRASHEQYF
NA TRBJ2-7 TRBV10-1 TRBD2 TGCGCCAGCCCAAGACGGGAGGGCCCGGAACCGGGGCAGTACTTC CASPRREGPEPGQYF
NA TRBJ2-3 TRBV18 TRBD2 TGTGCCAGCTCACCCTTCTTCCAGCGGGAGGGCAGCTCACCCGACACAGATACGCAGTATTTT CASSPFFQREGSSPDTDTQYF
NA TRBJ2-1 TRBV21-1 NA TGTGCCAGCAGCAAAGGACATCTTCGGGCCTCTGGGCGGGTCCACAATGAGCAGTTCTTC CASSKGHLRASGRVHNEQFF
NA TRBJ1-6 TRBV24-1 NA TGTGCCACCAGTGATTCCAATGGAGCCCTCCACTTT CATSDSNGALHF
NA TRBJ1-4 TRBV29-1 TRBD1 TGCAGCGTTGGACAGGGAACCTCTACCGGTAATGAAAAACTGTTTTTT CSVGQGTSTGNEKLFF
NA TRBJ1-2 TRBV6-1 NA TGTGCCAGCAGTGAAGCAAAGGCCCCGAGGGAGGGCTACACCTTC CASSEAKAPREGYTF
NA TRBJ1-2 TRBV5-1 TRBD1 TGCGCCAGCAGCTTTGGGACAGGGGGCGTAACAGGTGGCTACACCTTC CASSFGTGGVTGGYTF
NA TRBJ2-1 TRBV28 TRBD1 TGTGCCAGCAAACAGGACAGGGGGAATGAGCAGTTCTTC CASKQDRGNEQFF
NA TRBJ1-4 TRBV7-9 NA TGTGCCAGCAGCTTAGCTAGCGTCGGCGGGGAAAAACTGTTTTTT CASSLASVGGEKLFF
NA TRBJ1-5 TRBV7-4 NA TGTGCCAGCAGCTTAGCGCGGCAAAGCAATCAGCCCCAGCATTTT CASSLARQSNQPQHF
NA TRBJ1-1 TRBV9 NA TGTGCCAGCAGCTCTGGAGATTACACTGAAGCTTTCTTT CASSSGDYTEAFF